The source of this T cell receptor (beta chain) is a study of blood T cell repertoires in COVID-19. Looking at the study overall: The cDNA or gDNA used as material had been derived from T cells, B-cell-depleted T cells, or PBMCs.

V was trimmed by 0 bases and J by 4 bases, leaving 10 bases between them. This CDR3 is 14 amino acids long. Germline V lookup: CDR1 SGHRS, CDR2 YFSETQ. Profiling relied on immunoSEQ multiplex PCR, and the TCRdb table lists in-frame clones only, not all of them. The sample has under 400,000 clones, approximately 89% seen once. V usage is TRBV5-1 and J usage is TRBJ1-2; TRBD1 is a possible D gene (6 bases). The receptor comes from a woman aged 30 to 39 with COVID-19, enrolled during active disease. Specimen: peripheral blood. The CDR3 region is CASSLGRGSYGYTF. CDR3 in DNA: TGCGCCAGCAGCTTGGGCAGGGGTTCCTATGGCTACACCTTC.